Listed below are T cell receptor beta chains from one sample, sequenced in a study of T cell changes during pregnancy in multiple sclerosis. Repertoires were generated with immunoSEQ multiplex PCR, while TCRdb's copy carries only in-frame clones and drops some. The sample records around 59,000 clones, roughly 93% being singletons. The sample here was CD8+ T cells from peripheral blood mononuclear cells, taken in the second trimester of pregnancy. The receptors derive from a female donor with multiple sclerosis, enrolled in a pregnancy study. Each CDR3 is given with its conserved first and last residue. Each record gives: J gene, D gene, V gene, clone size, CDR3 protein, CDR3 DNA. D genes are given only for firm matches. For some rows the clone size is stated as once, few or many, or as a class when expanded; others skip it.

J gene: TRBJ1-2
D gene: .
V gene: TRBV11-3
clone size: .
CDR3 protein: CASSHHPTDTRVINYGYTF
CDR3 DNA: TGTGCCAGCAGCCACCATCCCACGGACACACGAGTAATTAACTATGGCTACACCTTC

J gene: TRBJ1-6
D gene: .
V gene: TRBV12-5
clone size: once
CDR3 protein: CASGPNSYSPLHF
CDR3 DNA: TGTGCTAGTGGTCCAAACAGTTATTCACCCCTCCACTTT

J gene: TRBJ2-3
D gene: .
V gene: TRBV27
clone size: .
CDR3 protein: CASSSLGAGLTDTQYF
CDR3 DNA: TGTGCCAGCAGTTCCCTGGGAGCGGGCCTCACAGATACGCAGTATTTT

J gene: TRBJ1-1
D gene: .
V gene: TRBV2
clone size: .
CDR3 protein: CASSGDRTFMRTEAFF
CDR3 DNA: TGTGCCAGCAGTGGAGACAGGACTTTCATGAGGACTGAAGCTTTCTTT

J gene: TRBJ2-2
D gene: .
V gene: TRBV6-6
clone size: .
CDR3 protein: CASSYSMAGAWELFF
CDR3 DNA: TGTGCCAGCAGTTACTCGATGGCGGGGGCTTGGGAGCTGTTTTTT

J gene: TRBJ2-7
D gene: TRBD2
V gene: TRBV5-1
clone size: .
CDR3 protein: CASSLAGSGPSRSYEQYF
CDR3 DNA: TGCGCCAGCAGCTTGGCGGGTAGCGGGCCCTCGCGTTCCTACGAGCAGTACTTC

J gene: TRBJ2-1
D gene: TRBD1
V gene: TRBV5-1
clone size: .
CDR3 protein: CASRPTGGANNEQFF
CDR3 DNA: TGCGCCAGCAGACCAACAGGGGGCGCCAACAATGAGCAGTTCTTC

J gene: TRBJ1-5
D gene: .
V gene: TRBV28
clone size: .
CDR3 protein: CASSLFTASQPQHF
CDR3 DNA: TGTGCCAGCAGTTTATTTACAGCCAGTCAGCCCCAGCATTTT

J gene: TRBJ2-7
D gene: TRBD1
V gene: TRBV27
clone size: .
CDR3 protein: CASSRGTGGYEQYF
CDR3 DNA: TGTGCCAGCAGTCGCGGGACAGGGGGCTACGAGCAGTACTTC

J gene: TRBJ2-4
D gene: TRBD2
V gene: TRBV5-1
clone size: .
CDR3 protein: CASSLARLAGPGDIQYF
CDR3 DNA: TGCGCCAGCAGCTTGGCCCGGCTAGCGGGGCCCGGAGACATTCAGTACTTC